This TCR beta chain derives from a study of blood T cell repertoires in COVID-19. Study-level background: Spain, Italy and the United States supplied samples that represented acute and convalescent COVID-19. T cells, B-cell-depleted T cells, or PBMCs supplied cDNA or gDNA.

As handled by the study authors: Using reference gene primer amplification, nucleated cell counts were estimated. The method was immunoSEQ multiplex PCR; TCRdb's version includes in-frame clones alone and lacks a portion of them. V and J calls and clone size are as listed in that table; D and trimming were resolved from the DNA. The repertoire holds under 70,000 clones, with around four fifths as singletons. This clonotype originated in a woman older than 75 with acute or convalescent COVID-19. Material: peripheral blood.

CDR3 sequence (DNA): TGTGCCAGCTCACCAGGAAGCGGGGGGTATGTTGCAGATACGCAGTATTTT. Translated, it gives CASSPGSGGYVADTQYF. This chain links TRBV18 with TRBJ2-3; 9 bases agree with TRBD2. J gave up 4 bases and V 2 bases, and 10 bases lay outside the gene matches. This CDR3 comprises 17 residues. The germline V gene encodes CDR1 KGHSH and CDR2 LQKENI. Together with reference TRBV18 and TRBJ2-3, the CDR3 gives the full variable domain: NAGVMQNPRHLVRRRGQEARLRCSPMKGHSHVYWYRQLPEEGLKFMVYLQKENIIDESGMPKERFSAEFPKEGPSILRIQQVVRGDSAAYFCASSPGSGGYVADTQYFGPGTRLTVL.